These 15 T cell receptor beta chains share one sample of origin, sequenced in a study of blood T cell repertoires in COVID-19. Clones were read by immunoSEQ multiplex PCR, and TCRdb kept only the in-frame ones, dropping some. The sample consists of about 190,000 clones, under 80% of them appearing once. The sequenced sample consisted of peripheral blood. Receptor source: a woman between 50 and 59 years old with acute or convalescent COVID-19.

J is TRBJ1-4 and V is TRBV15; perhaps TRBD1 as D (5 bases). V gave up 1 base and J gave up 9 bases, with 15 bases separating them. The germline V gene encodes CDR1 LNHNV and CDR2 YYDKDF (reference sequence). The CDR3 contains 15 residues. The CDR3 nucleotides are TGTGCCACCAGCAGAGGGGGGGAAGAGAGGAAAAAACTGTTTTTT. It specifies CATSRGGEERKKLFF.

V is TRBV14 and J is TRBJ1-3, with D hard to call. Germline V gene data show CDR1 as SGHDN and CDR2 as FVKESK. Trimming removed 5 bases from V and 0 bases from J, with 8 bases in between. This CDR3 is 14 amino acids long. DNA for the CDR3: TGTGCCAGCAGCTCCGACACCTCTGGAAACACCATATATTTT. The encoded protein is CASSSDTSGNTIYF.

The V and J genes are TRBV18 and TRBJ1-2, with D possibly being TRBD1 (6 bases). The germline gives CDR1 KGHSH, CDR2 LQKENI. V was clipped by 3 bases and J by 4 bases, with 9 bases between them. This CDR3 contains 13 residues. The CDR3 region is CASSPTDSYGYTF. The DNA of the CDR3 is TGTGCCAGCTCACCTACGGACAGCTATGGCTACACCTTC.

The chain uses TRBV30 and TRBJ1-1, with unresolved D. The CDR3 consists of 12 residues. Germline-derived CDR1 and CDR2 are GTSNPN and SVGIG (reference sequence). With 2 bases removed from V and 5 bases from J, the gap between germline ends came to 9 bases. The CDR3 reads CAWSKTGTEAFF. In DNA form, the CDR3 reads TGTGCCTGGAGTAAGACTGGGACTGAAGCTTTCTTT.

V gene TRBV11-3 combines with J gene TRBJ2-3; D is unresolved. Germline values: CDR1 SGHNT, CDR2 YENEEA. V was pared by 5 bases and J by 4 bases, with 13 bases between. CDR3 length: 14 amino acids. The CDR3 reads CASSQGFGSDTQYF. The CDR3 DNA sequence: TGTGCCAGCAGCCAAGGCTTCGGGTCAGATACGCAGTATTTT.

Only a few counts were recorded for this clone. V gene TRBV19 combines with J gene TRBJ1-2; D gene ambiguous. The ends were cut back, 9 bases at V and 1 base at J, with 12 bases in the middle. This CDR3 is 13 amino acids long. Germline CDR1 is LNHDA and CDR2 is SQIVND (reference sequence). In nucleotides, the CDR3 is TGTGCCAGCACCAGTCAGAATAACTATGGCTACACCTTC. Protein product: CASTSQNNYGYTF. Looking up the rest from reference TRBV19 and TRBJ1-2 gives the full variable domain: DGGITQSPKYLFRKEGQNVTLSCEQNLNHDAMYWYRQDPGQGLRLIYYSQIVNDFQKGDIAEGYSVSREKKESFPLTVTSAQKNPTAFYLCASTSQNNYGYTFGSGTRLTVV.

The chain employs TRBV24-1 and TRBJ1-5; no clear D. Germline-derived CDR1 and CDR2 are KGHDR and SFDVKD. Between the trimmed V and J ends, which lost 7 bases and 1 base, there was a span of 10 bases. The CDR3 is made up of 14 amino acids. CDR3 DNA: TGTGCCACCAGCGGGGTGGGAAGCAATCAGCCCCAGCATTTT. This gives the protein CATSGVGSNQPQHF.

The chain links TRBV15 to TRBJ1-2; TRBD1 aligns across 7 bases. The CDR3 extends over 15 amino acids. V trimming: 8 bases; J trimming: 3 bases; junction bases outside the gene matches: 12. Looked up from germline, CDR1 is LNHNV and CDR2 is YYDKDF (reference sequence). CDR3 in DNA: TGTGCCACCTCAGGCTCGACAGGGCTCGACTATGGCTACACCTTC. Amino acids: CATSGSTGLDYGYTF.

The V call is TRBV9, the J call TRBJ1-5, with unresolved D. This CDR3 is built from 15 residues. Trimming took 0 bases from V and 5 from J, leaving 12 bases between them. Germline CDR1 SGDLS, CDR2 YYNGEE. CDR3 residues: CASSVAPSIDQPQHF. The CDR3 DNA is TGTGCCAGCAGCGTAGCCCCTAGTATTGATCAGCCCCAGCATTTT. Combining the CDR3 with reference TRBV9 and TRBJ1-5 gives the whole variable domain DSGVTQTPKHLITATGQRVTLRCSPRSGDLSVYWYQQSLDQGLQFLIQYYNGEERAKGNILERFSAQQFPDLHSELNLSSLELGDSALYFCASSVAPSIDQPQHFGDGTRLSIL.

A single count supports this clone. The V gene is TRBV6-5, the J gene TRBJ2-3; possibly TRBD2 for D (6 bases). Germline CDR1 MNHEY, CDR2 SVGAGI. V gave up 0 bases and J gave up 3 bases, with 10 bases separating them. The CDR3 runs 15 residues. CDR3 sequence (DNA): TGTGCCAGCAGTTACTCACTAGCTGGTACAGATACGCAGTATTTT. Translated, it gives CASSYSLAGTDTQYF.

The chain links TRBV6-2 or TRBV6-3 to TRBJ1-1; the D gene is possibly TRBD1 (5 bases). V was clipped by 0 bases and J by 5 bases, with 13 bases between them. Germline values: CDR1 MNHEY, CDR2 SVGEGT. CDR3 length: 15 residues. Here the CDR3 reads CASSYSWAGGTEAFF. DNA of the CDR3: TGTGCCAGCAGTTACTCGTGGGCCGGGGGAACTGAAGCTTTCTTT.

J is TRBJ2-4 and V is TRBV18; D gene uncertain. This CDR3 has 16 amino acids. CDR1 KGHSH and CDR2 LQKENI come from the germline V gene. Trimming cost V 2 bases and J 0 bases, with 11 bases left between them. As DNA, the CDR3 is TGTGCCAGCTCACCAATCGACACTTTAGCCAAAAACATTCAGTACTTC. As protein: CASSPIDTLAKNIQYF.

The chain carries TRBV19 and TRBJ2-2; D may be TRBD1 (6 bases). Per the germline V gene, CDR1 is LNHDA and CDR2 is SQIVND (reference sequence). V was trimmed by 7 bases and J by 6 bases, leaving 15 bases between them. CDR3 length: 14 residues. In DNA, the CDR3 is TGTGCCAGTACCTCAGGGGTGCGGGCCGGGGAGCTGTTTTTT. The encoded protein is CASTSGVRAGELFF.

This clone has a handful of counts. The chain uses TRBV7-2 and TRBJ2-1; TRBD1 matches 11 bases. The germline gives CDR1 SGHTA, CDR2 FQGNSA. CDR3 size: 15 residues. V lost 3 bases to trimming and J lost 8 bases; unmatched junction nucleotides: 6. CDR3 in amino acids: CASSFTGTGGYEQFF. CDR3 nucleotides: TGTGCCAGCAGCTTTACAGGGACAGGGGGGTATGAGCAGTTCTTC.

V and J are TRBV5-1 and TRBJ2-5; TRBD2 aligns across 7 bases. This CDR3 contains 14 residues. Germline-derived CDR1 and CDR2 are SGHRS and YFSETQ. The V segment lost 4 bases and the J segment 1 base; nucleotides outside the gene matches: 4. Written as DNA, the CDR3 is TGCGCCAGCAGCCTTGGGGGGGTCCAAGAGACCCAGTACTTC. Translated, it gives CASSLGGVQETQYF.